This T cell receptor beta chain was sequenced in a study of Ad26.COV2.S vaccination and SARS-CoV-2 variants. Study context: Intramuscular Ad26.COV2.S at 5x10^10 or 1x10^11 viral particles.

Details on this clone: Its antigen is still unknown.

The treatment denotes: roughly 18 received Ad26.COV2.S at low or high dose, single or two shots; roughly 5 received placebo; per-sample allocation not given. Collection of the samples took place on day 63 after the first injection of vaccine or placebo. In Boston, an adult donor aged 18-55 years took part. The table came from immunoSEQ multiplex PCR; TCRdb's copy has only in-frame clones and leaves some out. In the table there are roughly 350,000 clones, approximately 90% of which are singletons. The CDR3 runs to 17 residues. Per the germline V gene, CDR1 is MGHRA and CDR2 is YSYEKL. V gave up 2 bases and J gave up 0 bases; unmatched junction bases: 9. Findings and caveats of the study: Vaccinees and placebo recipients showed similar non-spike TCR breadth.

This rearrangement joins TRBV4-1 to TRBJ1-1; 7 positions match TRBD1. Sequencing was performed on peripheral blood, taken in a trial of Ad26.COV2.S vaccine versus placebo. The sequence was collected from a person between 18 and 65 years old who received the Ad26.COV2.S COVID-19 vaccine or a placebo. Here the CDR3 DNA reads TGCGCCAGCAGCCAATTGACAGGGCCTAATATGAACACTGAAGCTTTCTTT. Its translation: CASSQLTGPNMNTEAFF.